The 7 T cell receptor beta chains in this list originate from one sample, sequenced in a study of T-cell reconstitution after alpha-beta-depleted transplantation in children. Unique molecular identifiers were incorporated into the prepared TCRbeta library. TCRdb called the PCR reads again in MiXCR, with one record for every CDR3 protein. This repertoire shows a few hundred thousand distinct CDR3 sequences, roughly a tenth found once; its top ten account for nearly 5.5%. The material sequenced was PBMCs from the stem cell graft donor, taken from the stem cell graft. All receptors derive from a human donor who donated a stem cell graft to a child with acute myeloid leukemia.

The chain is built from TRBV7-3 and TRBJ2-3, with 7 positions matching TRBD2. The V gene end was trimmed by 5 bases and the J gene end by 4 bases; junction bases not matched to a gene: 3. Germline V gene lookup returns CDR1 SGHTA and CDR2 FQGTGA. This CDR3 has 13 amino acids. Here the CDR3 reads CASSPGLADTQYF. For the CDR3, the DNA is TGTGCCAGCAGCCCAGGACTAGCAGATACGCAGTATTTT.

The V gene is TRBV4-2, the J gene TRBJ1-6; unclear D gene. Trimming took 0 bases from V and 0 from J, leaving 15 bases between them. The germline CDR1 and CDR2 sequences are LGHNA and YNFKEQ. The CDR3 sequence is 19 residues long. CDR3 bases: TGTGCCAGCAGCCAAGACCCCTTATCCGGACTCTCCTATAATTCACCCCTCCACTTT. As protein: CASSQDPLSGLSYNSPLHF.

This clonotype was picked up many times. This chain joins TRBV7-2 and TRBJ2-3; D ambiguous. CDR1 SGHTA and CDR2 FQGNSA come from the germline V gene. V was pared by 8 bases and J by 5 bases, with 11 bases between. The CDR3 sequence is 12 residues long. CDR3 DNA: TGTGCCAGCGGCCTGGTGAGAGATACGCAGTATTTT. Its translation: CASGLVRDTQYF.

The chain employs TRBV3-1 and TRBJ2-7; 11 bases line up with TRBD1. The CDR3 totals 15 residues. The J segment lost 6 bases and the V segment lost 1 base, leaving 5 bases of the junction unmatched. Germline lookup yields CDR1 LGHDT and CDR2 YNNKEL (reference sequence). CDR3 region: CASSQGPGTGGEQYF. CDR3 nucleotides: TGTGCCAGCAGCCAAGGCCCCGGGACAGGGGGCGAGCAGTACTTC.

Details on this clonotype: An end of the junction differs from the germline gene, which may be a read error. The rearrangement joins TRBV9 to TRBJ2-1; 11 bases match TRBD2. CDR1 and CDR2 (germline): SGDLS, YYNGEE. This CDR3 is 16 amino acids long. Written as DNA, the CDR3 is TGTGCCAGCAGTCCGTCCGGGACTAGCGGCTACGATGAGCAGTTCTTC. Its protein product is CASSPSGTSGYDEQFF. Looking up the rest from reference TRBV9 and TRBJ2-1 gives the full variable domain: DSGVTQTPKHLITATGQRVTLRCSPRSGDLSVYWYQQSLDQGLQFLIQYYNGEERAKGNILERFSAQQFPDLHSELNLSSLELGDSALYFCASSPSGTSGYDEQFFGPGTRLTVL.

The chain combines TRBV20-1 with TRBJ2-3, with 10 bases lining up with TRBD2. The germline V gene has CDR1 DFQATT and CDR2 SNEGSKA (reference sequence). V was pared by 3 bases and J by 1 base, with 7 bases of the junction left unmatched. The CDR3 is 16 residues long. The CDR3 loop reads CSASSITSGGTDTQYF. The CDR3 DNA follows: TGCAGTGCTAGTTCTATTACTAGCGGGGGCACAGATACGCAGTATTTT.

The V and J genes are TRBV21-1 and TRBJ2-3; the D call TRBD2 from the table was never checked on the DNA. TRBV21-1 is shown as a pseudogene. This CDR3 region has 19 residues. The CDR3 here is CASSSGELAGGQFTDTQYF. The CDR3 DNA sequence: TGTGCCAGCAGCAGCGGGGAGCTAGCGGGAGGGCAATTCACAGATACGCAGTATTTT.